This T cell receptor beta chain is drawn from a study of shared clonotypes between healthy human individuals. Findings and caveats of the study: Clonotypes shared by all four sorted-subset donors had higher generation probabilities than non-shared clonotypes. Sorted-subset sequencing was shown by rarefaction to be incomplete despite large depth.

J lost 4 bases, V lost 5 bases, and 3 bases had no gene match. Germline V gene data show CDR1 as SGHAT and CDR2 as FQNNGV. The CDR3 is 13 amino acids. A word on this clone: As yet, its antigen is unknown.

Using 200 ng DNA, 25,000 to 35,000 T cell genomes, the sorted-subset replicate PCRs were run. The repertoire was sequenced with immunoSEQ multiplex PCR; TCRdb's copy has only in-frame clones and lacks some. The sample carries some 680,000 clones, roughly 72% recorded once. The sequence was collected from a woman in her twenties or thirties in good health. The sample taken for sequencing was memory CD4+ T cells sorted from blood. Subset defined: CD45RA-negative fraction. The genes are TRBV11-2 and TRBJ1-1, with 8 bases identical to TRBD1. CDR3 residues: CASSKQGGTEAFF. The CDR3 DNA follows: TGTGCCAGCAGCAAACAGGGGGGCACTGAAGCTTTCTTT.